Below, one T cell receptor (beta chain) is given with its context. Its antigen remains unidentified. There are no base qualities to consult, and no much larger clone falls within one base. This beta chain was picked up by a library intended for alpha chains and is off target, so its count carries little meaning. The time point label here, explained by the study, means: sample taken at primary tumor resection. Whole RNA extracted from tumor and nontumor lung tissue, or from cryopreserved PBMC samples, was used for TCR sequencing without cell sorting. Samples were obtained from approximately 77 patients with early-stage, untreated non-small cell lung cancer from the lung TRACERx cohort. Patients were selected for TCR sequencing only if sufficient RNA was available from at least two tumor regions. CDR1 and CDR2, per the germline V gene, are SGHTA and FQGNSA. Cut back by 2 bases and 5 bases, the V and J ends lie 12 bases apart. Inclusive of the bounding cysteine and phenylalanine, the CDR3 is 15 residues long. Only the CDR3 DNA is retained, 45 bases long and in frame from the first base.

This sample was taken from a study of spatial heterogeneity in lung cancer (dated by TCRdb to about 2019). About the investigation overall: Beta-chain transcripts were consistently detected in greater numbers than alpha-chain transcripts, which likely reflected higher beta-chain transcript abundance. TCR repertoire features were related to nonsynonymous mutation counts determined by whole-exome sequencing of tumor tissue. Both alpha and beta chains were TCR-sequenced in samples taken at surgery, namely 220 tumor regions, 62 to 65 matched nontumor lung samples and 45 to 60 PBMC samples. In non-small cell lung cancer, the study quantitatively compared TCR alpha and beta repertoires across several tumor regions, matched nontumor lung, and blood. In the raw uncorrected reads, each unique combination of TCR and UMI appeared more than ten times on average. Study-wide conclusions, independent of this receptor: Confirming at a functional level the hypothesis that regional TCRs recognize regional mutations was considered to require additional single-cell paired TCR alpha and beta sequencing. Ubiquitous expanded tumor TCRs showed up in blood more often at tumor resection than at routine follow-up.

The library was prepared using 5' RACE. Sequencing used a NextSeq 500. The TCR library protocol attached a unique molecular identifier to each TCR cDNA molecule to allow correction of PCR and sequencing errors. Under the source paper's analysis protocol: TCR identification, UMI-based error correction and CDR3 extraction were performed with Decombinator tools. Expanded TCRs were defined as those above a frequency of 2 per 1,000, corresponding to the top 1% of the tumor frequency distribution. Renyi diversity was calculated using the R vegan package after each repertoire was subsampled 100 times to 5,000 TCRs. CDR3 similarity networks were built from amino acid triplet string-kernel similarity, with CDR3s being connected when pairwise similarity was above 0.82. Using fastp trimming at Q25 and MiXCR clonotype assembly, TCRdb reanalyzed the public sequencing data and kept in-frame beta chains. Each entry merges the rows of one CDR3 protein and shows their most common DNA and genes. The V and J calls were not made by the authors but by TCRdb's processing. The sample yields around 7,800 distinct CDR3 sequences; approximately 8.6% were counted once. The ten most abundant clones make up approximately 46% of the sample.

The specimen comprised PBMCs, sampled at surgery. This chain is built from TRBV7-2 and TRBJ2-2; TRBD1 might be the D gene, on 6 matching bases. This sequence was found in a male donor with early-stage non-small cell lung cancer. The CDR3 region reads CASSLQGQRTGELFF. The DNA sequence reads TGTGCCAGCAGCTTACAGGGGCAGCGGACCGGGGAGCTGTTTTTT.